This T cell receptor (beta chain) is from a study of cytomegalovirus exposure and HLA in healthy donors. J lost 4 bases, V lost 5 bases, and 10 bases had no gene match. CDR3 length: 16 amino acids. CDR1 LNHNV and CDR2 YYDKDF come from the germline V gene (reference sequence). PCR employed 60 Vbeta and 13 Jbeta primers. Profiled with immunoSEQ multiplex PCR; TCRdb holds only in-frame clones, not every one. Seen here are around 150,000 clones, about 79% observed once, and the top ten hold about 0.91%. The source of this sequence is a woman aged 45-65 years in good health and CMV-seropositive. The chain recombines TRBV15 with TRBJ1-2, with 10 bases lining up with TRBD1. Material: PBMCs. CDR3 in DNA: TGTGCCACCAGCGGGACAGGGGAATCTCGGGGCTATGGCTACACCTTC. Amino acid sequence: CATSGTGESRGYGYTF.